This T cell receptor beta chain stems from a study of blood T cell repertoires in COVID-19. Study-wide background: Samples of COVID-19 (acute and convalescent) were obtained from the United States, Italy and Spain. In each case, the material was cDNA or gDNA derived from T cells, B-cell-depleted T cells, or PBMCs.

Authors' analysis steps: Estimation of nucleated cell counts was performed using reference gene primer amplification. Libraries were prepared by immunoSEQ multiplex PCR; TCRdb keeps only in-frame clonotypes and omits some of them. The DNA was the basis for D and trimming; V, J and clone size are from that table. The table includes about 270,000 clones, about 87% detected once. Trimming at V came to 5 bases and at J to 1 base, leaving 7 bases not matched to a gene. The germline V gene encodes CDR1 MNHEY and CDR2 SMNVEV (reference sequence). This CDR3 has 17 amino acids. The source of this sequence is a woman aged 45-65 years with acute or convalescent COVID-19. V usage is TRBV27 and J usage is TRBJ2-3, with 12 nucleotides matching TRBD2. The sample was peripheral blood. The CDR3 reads CASSPLAGGPRTDTQYF. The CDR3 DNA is TGTGCCAGCAGTCCGCTAGCGGGAGGGCCGCGCACAGATACGCAGTATTTT.